The entry below gives a single T cell receptor (beta chain) sequence along with its context. Antigen specificity is unknown. This entry is derived from a study of OX40 agonist ivuxolimab in advanced cancers. As for the study in general: Dose-escalation patients' cancers were hepatocellular carcinoma, melanoma, renal cell or head and neck cancer. People who had prior anti-PD-1, anti-PD-L1 or anti-CTLA-4 therapy could take part, and less than 50% had some.

TCRdb's copy holds only in-frame clones and misses some; the assay was immunoSEQ multiplex PCR. Here the sample spans about 13,000 clones, over 80% being singletons. Germline CDR1 reads MNHEY; CDR2 reads SMNVEV (reference sequence). This CDR3 comprises 15 residues. The V and J ends lost 7 bases and 0 bases respectively, with 13 bases between them. Study results and limitations: At 0.1 to 3.0 mg/kg and by week 6, CD4+ and CD8+ T cells in the blood had expanded clonally.

The material was CD4+ or CD8+ T cells sorted from blood, obtained in a trial of the OX40 agonist ivuxolimab. This sequence was found in an adult with an advanced solid tumor such as melanoma, head and neck, liver or kidney cancer. This chain uses TRBV27 with TRBJ2-1; D possibly corresponds to TRBD2 (6 bases). The CDR3 nucleotides read TGTGCCAGCACGGAGGGCACCAACTCCTACAATGAGCAGTTCTTC. It is translated as CASTEGTNSYNEQFF.